Ten or more counts support the clone carrying this T cell receptor beta chain. The antigen remains undetermined. The data are from a study of Graves' ophthalmopathy and Graves' hyperthyroidism. Study results and caveats: In blood, most expanded thyroid clonotypes above 0.001 frequency were also detected.

Amplification from RNA transcripts yielded the TCR beta CDR3 regions. Investigators did first-round RT-PCR with HTBI primers, then second-round multiplex PCR. TCRdb redid the calling of the multiplex PCR reads with MiXCR, one entry per CDR3 protein. The data contain about 410,000 distinct CDR3 sequences, approximately 20% of them singletons. Sequenced input: peripheral blood. This TCR was sampled from a woman aged 18-29 years with Graves' ophthalmopathy.

The CDR3 loop reads CGAWGTYEQYF. Written as DNA, the CDR3 is TGCGGCGCCTGGGGGACCTACGAGCAGTACTTC. This chain connects TRBV29-1 to TRBJ2-7; D may match TRBD1 or TRBD2 (5 bases each). The CDR3 consists of 11 residues. Germline lookup yields CDR1 SQVTM and CDR2 ANQGSEA.